This T cell receptor beta chain was observed in a study of blood T cell repertoires in COVID-19. Study-level background: Samples taken during acute and convalescent COVID-19 were collected in the United States, Italy and Spain.

Some clones are missing from TCRdb's copy, which holds only in-frame ones; the method was immunoSEQ multiplex PCR. The data hold approximately 210,000 clones, with around 84% observed a single time. Germline loops: CDR1 KGHSH, CDR2 LQKENI. The germline V and J ends were trimmed by 3 bases and 0 bases, with 12 bases remaining between them. This CDR3 spans 15 amino acids. This sequence was found in a young man with acute COVID-19. Sequencing was done on a sample of PBMCs or T cells enriched from blood (not recorded which). This sequence joins TRBV18 and TRBJ2-7, with D hard to call. CDR3 in amino acids: CASSPRHSSSYEQYF. CDR3 DNA sequence: TGTGCCAGCTCACCCCGACATTCGAGCTCCTACGAGCAGTACTTC.